Described below is a single TCR beta chain sequence and its context. Its antigen remains unidentified. Trimming cost V 0 bases and J 2 bases, with 9 bases left between them. Germline values: CDR1 SGHRS, CDR2 YFSETQ. CDR3 length: 15 residues. The sample originates from a study of cytomegalovirus exposure and HLA in healthy donors. Study overall: Ancestry clustering placed more than 65% of over 300 genotyped donors in the Caucasian-associated cluster.

PCR involved 60 Vbeta and 13 Jbeta primers. Sequencing was performed with immunoSEQ multiplex PCR; in TCRdb, only in-frame clones are kept and a portion is missing. The data show roughly 150,000 clones, around 80% seen once. Findings and limits, study-wide: Accurate prediction of most subjects' HLA-A and HLA-B alleles from TCR beta sequences was reported. One cluster of highly shared sequence variants probably arose as a sequencing artifact.

Material for sequencing was PBMCs. This receptor was identified in a woman in her thirties or forties in good health and CMV-seronegative. The gene calls are TRBV5-1 and TRBJ2-1, with D tentatively TRBD2 (6 bases). CDR3 residues: CASSLEEGAYNEQFF. For the CDR3, the DNA is TGCGCCAGCAGCTTGGAGGAGGGAGCCTACAATGAGCAGTTCTTC.